This T cell receptor (beta chain) comes out of a study of shared clonotypes between healthy human individuals. Study observations and caveats: Naive subsets generally had larger estimated richness than memory subsets. Enrolling few donors narrowed the genetic and exposure-history diversity that was represented.

As regards this clone: Antigen specificity is unknown.

Positive CCR7 selection of CD45RO-negative cells yielded the naive CD8 cells, and terminally differentiated effector memory CD45RA+ cells were excluded. The germline gives CDR1 SEHNR, CDR2 FQNEAQ (reference sequence). V was cut by 5 bases and J by 5 bases, with 13 bases left in between. The CDR3 has 14 residues. This was a deep-level run. TCRdb's table, derived via immunoSEQ multiplex PCR, lists solely in-frame clones and lacks some. The sample carries hundreds of thousands of clones, about 96% recorded once. The origin of this receptor is a man younger than 45 in good health. Sequenced input: naive CD8+ T cells sorted from blood. This sequence joins TRBV7-9 and TRBJ2-1; D is perhaps TRBD2 (5 bases). The chain's CDR3 is CASSGIGSHNEQFF. The CDR3 region has the DNA TGTGCCAGCAGCGGCATTGGGAGTCACAATGAGCAGTTCTTC.